Listed below are T cell receptor beta chains from one sample, sequenced in a study of Ad26.COV2.S vaccination and SARS-CoV-2 variants. Clones were sequenced by immunoSEQ multiplex PCR, and TCRdb holds only the in-frame ones, with some missing. The data contain some 340,000 clones, about 86% of them seen just once; the ten biggest clones take up less than 2%. Source: peripheral blood, taken in a trial of Ad26.COV2.S vaccine versus placebo. All receptors derive from a person aged 18 to 59 who received the Ad26.COV2.S COVID-19 vaccine or a placebo. The CDR3 runs from the conserved cysteine through the conserved F or W. The order of the fields is V gene, clone size, D gene, CDR3 length, J gene, CDR3 protein, CDR3 DNA. The D gene is left open where the match is weak. Clone size is given for some rows only: seen once, a few or many times, or a class if the clone is expanded.

V: TRBV20-1; size: .; D: .; length: 9; J: TRBJ2-1; CDR3: CSATRAQFF; DNA: TGCAGCGCTACCAGAGCGCAGTTCTTC
V: TRBV10-3; size: .; D: .; length: 14; J: TRBJ2-3; CDR3: CAISWGPNTDTQYF; DNA: TGTGCCATCAGTTGGGGGCCAAACACAGATACGCAGTATTTT
V: TRBV19; size: once; D: .; length: 16; J: TRBJ1-4; CDR3: CASNLRPGVTNEKLFF; DNA: TGTGCCAGTAACTTGAGACCCGGGGTAACTAATGAAAAACTGTTTTTT
V: TRBV19; size: .; D: .; length: 13; J: TRBJ1-1; CDR3: CASKRGSNTEAFF; DNA: TGTGCCAGTAAAAGGGGATCGAACACTGAAGCTTTCTTT
V: TRBV4-1; size: .; D: .; length: 15; J: TRBJ1-2; CDR3: CASSPFRGSVGGYTF; DNA: TGCGCCAGCAGCCCATTCAGGGGATCAGTGGGTGGCTACACCTTC
V: TRBV29-1; size: .; D: .; length: 12; J: TRBJ1-1; CDR3: CSSAGGGTEAFF; DNA: TGCAGCTCCGCGGGGGGCGGCACTGAAGCTTTCTTT
V: TRBV6-6; size: .; D: .; length: 14; J: TRBJ1-1; CDR3: CASSYSKGVNEAFF; DNA: TGTGCCAGCAGTTACTCGAAGGGGGTTAATGAAGCTTTCTTT
V: TRBV6-2/TRBV6-3; size: .; D: TRBD2; length: 16; J: TRBJ2-7; CDR3: CASSYSSSGGNYEQYF; DNA: TGTGCCAGCAGTTACTCCTCTAGCGGGGGGAACTACGAGCAGTACTTC
V: TRBV18; size: .; D: .; length: 14; J: TRBJ1-1; CDR3: CASLELGGRPEAFF; DNA: TGTGCCAGCCTCGAATTGGGGGGCCGCCCTGAAGCTTTCTTT
V: TRBV4-2; size: .; D: TRBD1; length: 15; J: TRBJ1-6; CDR3: CASSQADRDNSPLHF; DNA: TGTGCCAGCAGCCAAGCCGACAGGGATAATTCACCCCTCCACTTT